This entry lists 25 T cell receptor beta chains sequenced from one sample in a study of blood T cells in healthy people across ages. The authors ran a second PCR of 7 to 11 cycles using a sample-barcoded 5' primer and a J-beta primer mix. TCRdb reanalysed the 5' RACE reads using MiXCR and keeps one entry per CDR3 protein. The repertoire holds some 690,000 distinct CDR3 sequences, with 22% as singletons. Input material: blood. These receptors came from a man in his sixties or seventies in good health.

This clonotype has a handful of counts. This rearrangement joins TRBV12-3 or TRBV12-4 to TRBJ1-1; TRBD1 aligns across 9 bases. The J segment lost 1 base and the V segment lost 11 bases, leaving 14 bases of the junction unmatched. This CDR3 is 16 amino acids long. The CDR3 here is CAHSWDRANGNTEAFF. CDR3 bases: TGTGCCCACTCGTGGGACAGGGCAAATGGGAACACTGAAGCTTTCTTT.

The rearrangement links TRBV11-3 to TRBJ2-1; TRBD2 matches 14 bases. The CDR3 runs to 15 residues. CDR1 is SGHNT, CDR2 YENEEA, per germline. Germline trimming cut 4 bases from V and 10 bases from J; bases unmatched to any gene: 6. CDR3 in amino acids: CASSYGLAGGGEQFF. The CDR3 DNA sequence: TGTGCCAGCAGCTACGGACTAGCGGGAGGCGGGGAGCAGTTCTTC.

The rearrangement links TRBV12-3 or TRBV12-4 to TRBJ2-5; D may be TRBD1 or TRBD2 (5 bases each). The CDR3 totals 12 residues. V was cut by 5 bases and J by 4 bases, with 8 bases left in between. The CDR3 coding sequence is TGTGCCAGCAGTGGGGCGGGAGAGACCCAGTACTTC. Its translation is CASSGAGETQYF.

This clonotype was seen a handful of times. The chain uses TRBV20-1 and TRBJ1-1, with a weak D call TRBD1 (5 bases). The CDR3 covers 14 residues. Trimming left V 1 base short and J 5 bases short, with 14 bases between. CDR1 and CDR2 from the germline V gene are DFQATT and SNEGSKA (reference sequence). CDR3 amino acids: CSARVGHPGTEAFF. The CDR3 DNA follows: TGCAGTGCTAGAGTGGGGCACCCGGGGACTGAAGCTTTCTTT.

This clonotype appeared a few times. This chain connects TRBV7-7 to TRBJ2-1, with D perhaps assigned TRBD1 or TRBD2 (5 bases each). V shed 5 bases and J shed 7 bases, with 18 bases lying between them. CDR1 is SSHAT, CDR2 FNYEAQ, per germline (reference sequence). This CDR3 comprises 15 residues. CDR3 in amino acids: CASSPVDSRANEQFF. In DNA, the CDR3 is TGTGCCAGCAGCCCGGTGGACTCCAGGGCGAATGAGCAGTTCTTC.

This clonotype was seen repeatedly, ten times or more. The chain uses TRBV3-1 and TRBJ1-2; 8 bases map to TRBD1. Per the germline V gene, CDR1 is LGHDT and CDR2 is YNNKEL (reference sequence). The V segment lost 4 bases and the J segment 12 bases; nucleotides outside the gene matches: 7. The CDR3 is 12 residues long. CDR3 nucleotides: TGTGCCAGCAGCCTTGACGGCAGGGGGCACACCTTC. It is translated as CASSLDGRGHTF.

This clonotype turned up a few times. The chain uses TRBV12-3 or TRBV12-4 and TRBJ2-6; D unresolved. The CDR3 extends over 16 amino acids. The V end lost 5 bases, the J end lost 0 bases, and 11 bases lay between the germline ends. Written as DNA, the CDR3 is TGTGCCAGCAGTCCCGCAGGCCTCTCTGGGGCCAACGTCCTGACTTTC. Encoded protein: CASSPAGLSGANVLTF.

The genes are TRBV7-2 and TRBJ2-5; 14 bases match TRBD2. CDR3 length: 16 amino acids. After removal of 5 bases from V and 5 bases from J, the junction contained 7 bases not matched to a gene. Germline lookup yields CDR1 SGHTA and CDR2 FQGNSA. The CDR3 is CASSPGLAGVRETQYF. The CDR3 bases are TGTGCCAGCAGCCCGGGACTAGCGGGAGTACGGGAGACCCAGTACTTC. The full variable domain, completed using reference TRBV7-2 and TRBJ2-5, is GAGVSQSPSNKVTEKGKDVELRCDPISGHTALYWYRQSLGQGLEFLIYFQGNSAPDKSGLPSDRFSAERTGGSVSTLTIQRTQQEDSAVYLCASSPGLAGVRETQYFGPGTRLLVL.

The sample holds a few counts of this clonotype. The rearrangement links TRBV29-1 to TRBJ1-4, with TRBD1 identical over 9 bases. The CDR3 contains 14 residues. The V gene's germline CDR1 is SQVTM and CDR2 ANQGSEA. V trimming: 4 bases; J trimming: 8 bases; junction bases outside the gene matches: 8. The CDR3 coding sequence is TGCAGCGTTGGGGACAGGGCCCGGGGCGAAAAACTGTTTTTT. This gives the protein CSVGDRARGEKLFF.

The rearrangement links TRBV6-6 to TRBJ1-4, with a weak D call TRBD1 (5 bases). The CDR3 spans 15 residues. Germline CDR1 and CDR2: MNHNY and SVGAGI (reference sequence). V was shortened by 7 bases and J by 5 bases, with 17 bases between the two germline ends. CDR3 nucleotides: TGTGCCAGCACTCCCACCGACAGACGAAATGAAAAACTGTTTTTT. It specifies CASTPTDRRNEKLFF.

V is TRBV5-1 and J is TRBJ2-5; 7 bases match TRBD2. Unmatched junction bases numbered 12, after V lost 4 bases and J lost 3 bases. Germline V gene data show CDR1 as SGHRS and CDR2 as YFSETQ. This CDR3 is 16 amino acids long. DNA for the CDR3: TGCGCCAGCAGCCCAGACGGGACGGGAGGAAAAGAGACCCAGTACTTC. Translating gives CASSPDGTGGKETQYF.

As concerns this clonotype: The junction departs from the called germline gene at one end, perhaps through a read error. The chain recombines TRBV3-1 with TRBJ1-5; D uncertain. This CDR3 is 14 amino acids long. Germline CDR1 LGHDT, CDR2 YNNKEL (reference sequence). This chain's CDR3 is CTSSQGTSSQPQHF. The CDR3 DNA reads TGTACCAGCAGCCAAGGCACTTCCTCCCAGCCCCAGCATTTT.

This clonotype was seen only a few times. Here the CDR3 reads CATSDSTGGKTDTQYF. In DNA, the CDR3 is TGTGCCACCAGTGATTCCACAGGGGGCAAGACAGATACGCAGTATTTT. This chain uses TRBV24-1 with TRBJ2-3, with 9 bases aligning to TRBD1. The CDR3 covers 16 residues. J lost 3 bases, V lost 2 bases, and 5 bases had no gene match. The V gene's germline CDR1 is KGHDR and CDR2 SFDVKD.

In the case of this clonotype: It is likely a read error, because the conserved phenylalanine at the end of the CDR3 is missing. This chain's CDR3 is CASSPNRETQYL. CDR3 DNA sequence: TGTGCCAGCAGTCCCAATCGGGAGACCCAGTACCTC. V gene TRBV14 combines with J gene TRBJ2-5; D is unclear. With 6 bases removed from V and 5 bases from J, the gap between germline ends came to 10 bases. Germline-derived CDR1 and CDR2 are SGHDN and FVKESK. The CDR3 is made up of 12 amino acids.

This clonotype was detected only a few times. The chain uses TRBV20-1 and TRBJ2-6, with 8 nucleotides matching TRBD1. Germline CDR1 and CDR2: DFQATT and SNEGSKA (reference sequence). CDR3 length: 16 residues. The V segment lost 2 bases and the J segment 0 bases; nucleotides outside the gene matches: 3. The CDR3 sequence is CSARQGATSGANVLTF. The CDR3 DNA is TGCAGTGCTAGACAGGGGGCTACCTCTGGGGCCAACGTCCTGACTTTC.

With regard to this clonotype: One end of the junction varies from germline; a read error may be responsible. The V and J genes are TRBV12-3 or TRBV12-4 and TRBJ1-1; 10 bases map to TRBD1. The CDR3 consists of 14 residues. This chain's CDR3 is CASSRGQGETEASF. Here the CDR3 DNA reads TGTGCCAGCAGCCGAGGACAGGGGGAGACTGAAGCTTCCTTT.

This clonotype was recorded a few times. The chain links TRBV24-1 to TRBJ1-2, with D hard to call. This CDR3 has 13 amino acids. The V and J ends lost 0 bases and 8 bases respectively, with 9 bases between them. Germline V lookup: CDR1 KGHDR, CDR2 SFDVKD. CDR3 sequence: CATSDLQLGGYTF. Written as DNA, the CDR3 is TGTGCCACCAGTGATTTGCAGCTGGGAGGCTACACCTTC.

The chain combines TRBV2 with TRBJ2-1; TRBD1 aligns across 8 bases. In germline, CDR1 is SNHLY, CDR2 FYNNEI. V gave up 10 bases and J gave up 4 bases; unmatched junction bases: 9. The CDR3 covers 14 residues. For the CDR3, the DNA is TGTGCCATTGCGGACAGGGATCGGTACAATGAGCAGTTCTTC. Protein: CAIADRDRYNEQFF.

This clonotype was recorded many times. The chain recombines TRBV20-1 with TRBJ2-4; TRBD2 matches 7 bases. Germline CDR1 DFQATT, CDR2 SNEGSKA (reference sequence). This CDR3 has 13 amino acids. The V segment lost 1 base and the J segment 6 bases; nucleotides outside the gene matches: 3. The CDR3 spells CSARATSRNIQYF. In DNA, the CDR3 is TGCAGTGCTAGAGCGACTAGCCGAAACATTCAGTACTTC.

Note on this clonotype: A much larger clone is a single base away; this may be a read error. The rearrangement links TRBV29-1 to TRBJ1-2, with TRBD1 as a possible D gene (6 bases). CDR3 length equals 12 residues. Germline assignment: CDR1 SQVTM and CDR2 ANQGSEA. Trimming shortened V by 4 bases and J by 2 bases, and 8 bases separated the two germline ends. The CDR3 DNA follows: TGCAGCGTTGTGGACAGAAACTATGGCTACACCTTC. Its protein is CSVVDRNYGYTF.

The sample holds a few counts of this clonotype. V is TRBV28 and J is TRBJ1-2, with no clear D. CDR1 is MDHEN and CDR2 is SYDVKM in the germline V gene. This CDR3 spans 14 amino acids. Trimming removed 3 bases from V and 7 bases from J, with 15 bases in between. CDR3 protein: CASSLQVRSRGYTF. CDR3 coding DNA: TGTGCCAGCAGTTTGCAGGTTAGGTCTCGTGGCTACACCTTC.

This clonotype was seen a handful of times. This sequence joins TRBV20-1 and TRBJ2-1; tentative D call: TRBD2 (6 bases). V lost 0 bases, J lost 0 bases, and 12 bases lay in between. The CDR3 runs 16 residues. Germline V CDR1 and CDR2: DFQATT, SNEGSKA (reference sequence). The CDR3 DNA is TGCAGTGCTAGAGATCTAGCGCCAAGCTCCTACAATGAGCAGTTCTTC. As protein: CSARDLAPSSYNEQFF.

This clonotype was detected a few times. The rearrangement joins TRBV6-5 to TRBJ1-2; D might be TRBD1 (5 bases). This CDR3 is 14 amino acids long. Germline CDR1 reads MNHEY; CDR2 reads SVGAGI. Trimming took 2 bases from V and 7 from J, leaving 14 bases between them. This chain's CDR3 is CASSYGGPKGGYTF. CDR3 coding DNA: TGTGCCAGCAGTTACGGGGGTCCCAAGGGTGGCTACACCTTC.

The chain combines TRBV27 with TRBJ2-1; the match to TRBD1 covers 9 bases. V gave up 2 bases and J gave up 5 bases; unmatched junction bases: 7. The CDR3 is made up of 16 amino acids. Germline assignment: CDR1 MNHEY and CDR2 SMNVEV (reference sequence). CDR3 sequence reads: CASSLRGTGINNEQFF. CDR3 in DNA: TGTGCCAGCAGTTTAAGGGGGACAGGGATAAACAATGAGCAGTTCTTC.

This clonotype appeared many times. The rearrangement joins TRBV29-1 to TRBJ2-1; D not certain. The CDR3 consists of 13 residues. Trimming cost V 7 bases and J 7 bases, with 17 bases left between them. From germline, CDR1 is SQVTM and CDR2 ANQGSEA. This CDR3 reads CSAHLKRGNEQFF. The CDR3, as DNA: TGCAGCGCCCATTTGAAAAGAGGTAATGAGCAGTTCTTC.